This is a list of T cell receptor beta chains from one sample in a study of beta chain features in type 1 diabetes. TCRdb's copy holds only in-frame clones and misses some; the assay was immunoSEQ multiplex PCR. The data hold about 660,000 clones, with about 14% observed a single time. Sample: naive CD4+ T cells from blood. The receptor source for this set is a man aged 18-30 years with type 1 diabetes. The CDR3 runs from the conserved cysteine through the conserved F or W. D genes are given only for firm matches. Clone size is stated in some rows and not others, as once, few, many or a class when expanded.

v_call: TRBV7-3
j_call: TRBJ2-7
d_call: -
cdr3_length: 12
clone_size: -
cdr3_aa: CASSLRAYEQYF
cdr3_nt: TGTGCCAGCAGCCTCCGGGCCTACGAGCAGTACTTC

v_call: TRBV29-1
j_call: TRBJ2-7
d_call: -
cdr3_length: 11
clone_size: few
cdr3_aa: CSVDTYYEQYF
cdr3_nt: TGCAGCGTTGACACCTACTACGAGCAGTACTTC

v_call: TRBV4-2
j_call: TRBJ1-4
d_call: -
cdr3_length: 13
clone_size: -
cdr3_aa: CASSRGADEKLFF
cdr3_nt: TGTGCCAGCAGCCGCGGGGCAGATGAAAAACTGTTTTTT

v_call: TRBV19
j_call: TRBJ1-5
d_call: -
cdr3_length: 16
clone_size: few
cdr3_aa: CASSMYGRGSNQPQHF
cdr3_nt: TGTGCCAGTAGTATGTACGGAAGGGGTAGCAATCAGCCCCAGCATTTT

v_call: TRBV14
j_call: TRBJ1-1
d_call: -
cdr3_length: 13
clone_size: few
cdr3_aa: CASSQRRETEAFF
cdr3_nt: TGTGCCAGCAGCCAGAGACGGGAAACTGAAGCTTTCTTT

v_call: TRBV5-6
j_call: TRBJ2-5
d_call: -
cdr3_length: 15
clone_size: -
cdr3_aa: CASSFAGRLQETQYF
cdr3_nt: TGTGCCAGCAGCTTTGCGGGGCGGCTACAAGAGACCCAGTACTTC

v_call: TRBV7-2
j_call: TRBJ2-1
d_call: -
cdr3_length: 15
clone_size: -
cdr3_aa: CASSLDPAAYNEQFF
cdr3_nt: TGTGCCAGCAGCTTAGACCCTGCGGCCTACAATGAGCAGTTCTTC

v_call: TRBV7-9
j_call: TRBJ1-1
d_call: -
cdr3_length: 15
clone_size: -
cdr3_aa: CASSSLGQSNTEAFF
cdr3_nt: TGTGCCAGCAGCTCACTAGGACAGTCGAACACTGAAGCTTTCTTT

v_call: TRBV7-3
j_call: TRBJ2-3
d_call: -
cdr3_length: 15
clone_size: -
cdr3_aa: CASSSMGGGTDTQYF
cdr3_nt: TGTGCCAGCAGCTCTATGGGGGGAGGAACAGATACGCAGTATTTT

v_call: TRBV7-9
j_call: TRBJ2-6
d_call: -
cdr3_length: 13
clone_size: few
cdr3_aa: CASTQSGANVLTF
cdr3_nt: TGTGCCAGCACTCAATCTGGGGCCAACGTCCTGACTTTC

v_call: TRBV7-6
j_call: TRBJ1-1
d_call: -
cdr3_length: 14
clone_size: few
cdr3_aa: CASSHPGANTEAFF
cdr3_nt: TGTGCCAGCAGCCACCCCGGTGCCAACACTGAAGCTTTCTTT

v_call: TRBV14
j_call: TRBJ1-1
d_call: TRBD1
cdr3_length: 16
clone_size: -
cdr3_aa: CASSQDPGQGETEAFF
cdr3_nt: TGTGCCAGCAGCCAAGATCCCGGACAGGGGGAGACTGAAGCTTTCTTT

v_call: TRBV21-1
j_call: TRBJ2-5
d_call: -
cdr3_length: 15
clone_size: -
cdr3_aa: CASSKWGLESKTQYF
cdr3_nt: TGTGCCAGCAGCAAATGGGGGCTAGAAAGCAAGACCCAGTACTTC

v_call: TRBV5-4
j_call: TRBJ2-5
d_call: -
cdr3_length: 15
clone_size: few
cdr3_aa: CASSYSSAGQETQYF
cdr3_nt: TGTGCCAGCAGCTACTCTAGCGCGGGTCAGGAGACCCAGTACTTC

v_call: TRBV7-9
j_call: TRBJ2-7
d_call: TRBD1
cdr3_length: 14
clone_size: -
cdr3_aa: CASSAWDRGYEQYF
cdr3_nt: TGTGCCAGCAGCGCCTGGGACAGGGGATACGAGCAGTACTTC

v_call: TRBV7-2
j_call: TRBJ2-7
d_call: -
cdr3_length: 14
clone_size: few
cdr3_aa: CASSSLGSYYEQYF
cdr3_nt: TGTGCCAGCAGCTCTTTAGGGAGTTACTACGAGCAGTACTTC

v_call: TRBV6-5
j_call: TRBJ1-4
d_call: -
cdr3_length: 15
clone_size: few
cdr3_aa: CASRPRGGRLGKLFF
cdr3_nt: TGTGCCAGCAGACCCCGAGGAGGGAGATTAGGAAAACTGTTTTTT

v_call: TRBV4-3
j_call: TRBJ2-1
d_call: -
cdr3_length: 13
clone_size: few
cdr3_aa: CASSQESRAEQFF
cdr3_nt: TGCGCCAGCAGCCAAGAATCACGGGCCGAGCAGTTCTTC

v_call: TRBV5-4
j_call: TRBJ1-2
d_call: -
cdr3_length: 14
clone_size: few
cdr3_aa: CASSLGQQGGGYTF
cdr3_nt: TGTGCCAGCAGCTTGGGACAGCAGGGAGGTGGCTACACCTTC

v_call: TRBV7-2
j_call: TRBJ2-1
d_call: TRBD2
cdr3_length: 15
clone_size: -
cdr3_aa: CASSLRRLASNEQFF
cdr3_nt: TGTGCCAGCAGCCTTAGGCGACTAGCTAGCAATGAGCAGTTCTTC

v_call: TRBV30
j_call: TRBJ2-7
d_call: -
cdr3_length: 13
clone_size: few
cdr3_aa: CAWTQQGPREQYF
cdr3_nt: TGTGCCTGGACACAACAGGGTCCGAGGGAGCAGTACTTC

v_call: TRBV9
j_call: TRBJ2-1
d_call: -
cdr3_length: 14
clone_size: -
cdr3_aa: CASSLSRLNNEQFF
cdr3_nt: TGTGCCAGCAGCTTAAGCCGTCTAAACAATGAGCAGTTCTTC

v_call: TRBV29-1
j_call: TRBJ1-1
d_call: -
cdr3_length: 13
clone_size: -
cdr3_aa: CSVQYRVGTEAFF
cdr3_nt: TGCAGCGTTCAGTACAGGGTGGGAACTGAAGCTTTCTTT

v_call: TRBV9
j_call: TRBJ2-1
d_call: -
cdr3_length: 16
clone_size: -
cdr3_aa: CASSSYTGSSYNEQFF
cdr3_nt: TGTGCCAGCAGCTCCTACACAGGGAGCTCCTACAATGAGCAGTTCTTC

v_call: TRBV4-3
j_call: TRBJ2-3
d_call: TRBD2
cdr3_length: 17
clone_size: few
cdr3_aa: CASSQAPSGGGTDTQYF
cdr3_nt: TGCGCCAGCAGCCAAGCCCCTAGCGGGGGAGGCACAGATACGCAGTATTTT

v_call: TRBV30
j_call: TRBJ2-7
d_call: -
cdr3_length: 13
clone_size: -
cdr3_aa: CAWSVISDYEQYF
cdr3_nt: TGTGCCTGGAGTGTTATTAGCGATTACGAGCAGTACTTC

v_call: TRBV5-1
j_call: TRBJ2-2
d_call: -
cdr3_length: 15
clone_size: few
cdr3_aa: CASSDQGKGTGELFF
cdr3_nt: TGCGCCAGCAGTGACCAGGGGAAGGGCACCGGGGAGCTGTTTTTT

v_call: TRBV2
j_call: TRBJ2-4
d_call: TRBD2
cdr3_length: 16
clone_size: few
cdr3_aa: CASSPNLAGGLNIQYF
cdr3_nt: TGTGCCAGCAGTCCAAACCTAGCGGGGGGTCTAAACATTCAGTACTTC

v_call: TRBV6-5
j_call: TRBJ1-5
d_call: -
cdr3_length: 13
clone_size: -
cdr3_aa: CASSLGRNQPQHF
cdr3_nt: TGTGCCAGCAGTCTTGGGAGGAATCAGCCCCAGCATTTT

v_call: TRBV5-4
j_call: TRBJ2-1
d_call: -
cdr3_length: 16
clone_size: -
cdr3_aa: CASSSTLASKGNEQFF
cdr3_nt: TGTGCCAGCAGCTCGACGCTAGCTTCTAAGGGCAATGAGCAGTTCTTC

v_call: TRBV5-4
j_call: TRBJ2-1
d_call: -
cdr3_length: 15
clone_size: -
cdr3_aa: CASSLDGVSYNEQFF
cdr3_nt: TGTGCCAGCAGCTTGGACGGAGTCTCCTACAATGAGCAGTTCTTC

v_call: TRBV7-9
j_call: TRBJ2-7
d_call: -
cdr3_length: 12
clone_size: few
cdr3_aa: CASSPAVYEQYF
cdr3_nt: TGTGCCAGCAGCCCAGCGGTCTACGAGCAGTACTTC

v_call: TRBV6-5
j_call: TRBJ1-5
d_call: -
cdr3_length: 15
clone_size: -
cdr3_aa: CASSYSPRGNQPQHF
cdr3_nt: TGTGCCAGCAGTTACTCTCCTAGAGGCAATCAGCCCCAGCATTTT

v_call: TRBV5-4
j_call: TRBJ1-5
d_call: -
cdr3_length: 13
clone_size: -
cdr3_aa: CASSAGQNQPQHF
cdr3_nt: TGTGCCAGCAGCGCGGGACAAAATCAGCCCCAGCATTTT

v_call: TRBV5-6
j_call: TRBJ1-4
d_call: -
cdr3_length: 14
clone_size: -
cdr3_aa: CASSLRQTNEKLFF
cdr3_nt: TGTGCCAGCAGCCTTCGACAAACCAATGAAAAACTGTTTTTT

v_call: TRBV23-1
j_call: TRBJ1-1
d_call: -
cdr3_length: 17
clone_size: -
cdr3_aa: CASSQSRLFGSWTEAFF
cdr3_nt: TGCGCCAGCAGTCAATCGAGGCTCTTTGGGAGCTGGACTGAAGCTTTCTTT

v_call: TRBV10-3
j_call: TRBJ2-5
d_call: -
cdr3_length: 13
clone_size: -
cdr3_aa: CAISERGLETQYF
cdr3_nt: TGTGCCATCAGTGAGAGGGGTCTCGAGACCCAGTACTTC

v_call: TRBV6-5
j_call: TRBJ1-2
d_call: -
cdr3_length: 14
clone_size: -
cdr3_aa: CASSYSVLGYGYTF
cdr3_nt: TGTGCCAGCAGTTACTCAGTCCTGGGCTATGGCTACACCTTC

v_call: TRBV2
j_call: TRBJ1-1
d_call: -
cdr3_length: 13
clone_size: -
cdr3_aa: CASSASSNTEAFF
cdr3_nt: TGTGCCAGCAGTGCTAGTTCGAACACTGAAGCTTTCTTT

v_call: TRBV18
j_call: TRBJ2-2
d_call: -
cdr3_length: 15
clone_size: -
cdr3_aa: CASSPSQALDGELFF
cdr3_nt: TGTGCCAGCTCACCATCCCAGGCCCTGGACGGGGAGCTGTTTTTT

v_call: TRBV5-1
j_call: TRBJ1-2
d_call: -
cdr3_length: 14
clone_size: -
cdr3_aa: CASGGLSPNYGYTF
cdr3_nt: TGCGCCAGTGGGGGGCTTTCCCCTAACTATGGCTACACCTTC

v_call: TRBV27
j_call: TRBJ2-7
d_call: -
cdr3_length: 17
clone_size: -
cdr3_aa: CASSLTGQGGGSYEQYF
cdr3_nt: TGTGCCAGCAGTTTAACAGGGCAGGGTGGCGGGTCCTACGAGCAGTACTTC

v_call: TRBV2
j_call: TRBJ2-3
d_call: -
cdr3_length: 13
clone_size: few
cdr3_aa: CASRGQPTDTQYF
cdr3_nt: TGTGCCAGCAGGGGACAACCTACAGATACGCAGTATTTT

v_call: TRBV7-7
j_call: TRBJ2-2
d_call: -
cdr3_length: 13
clone_size: -
cdr3_aa: CASSLVWHGELFF
cdr3_nt: TGTGCTAGCAGCTTAGTTTGGCACGGGGAGCTGTTTTTT

v_call: TRBV19
j_call: TRBJ2-2
d_call: TRBD1
cdr3_length: 13
clone_size: few
cdr3_aa: CASSTQGAGELFF
cdr3_nt: TGTGCCAGTAGTACCCAGGGGGCCGGGGAGCTGTTTTTT

v_call: TRBV28
j_call: TRBJ2-2
d_call: -
cdr3_length: 13
clone_size: -
cdr3_aa: CASSLTATGELFF
cdr3_nt: TGTGCCAGCAGTTTAACTGCGACCGGGGAGCTGTTTTTT

v_call: TRBV5-6
j_call: TRBJ1-5
d_call: -
cdr3_length: 15
clone_size: -
cdr3_aa: CASSFRQDLNQPQHF
cdr3_nt: TGTGCCAGCAGTTTCCGACAGGATCTCAATCAGCCCCAGCATTTT

v_call: TRBV7-9
j_call: TRBJ2-1
d_call: -
cdr3_length: 11
clone_size: few
cdr3_aa: CASSPSEEQFF
cdr3_nt: TGTGCCAGCAGCCCGTCCGAGGAGCAGTTCTTC

v_call: TRBV18
j_call: TRBJ2-2
d_call: TRBD1
cdr3_length: 16
clone_size: few
cdr3_aa: CASSRGTGNDPGELFF
cdr3_nt: TGTGCCAGCTCACGCGGGACAGGCAACGATCCGGGGGAGCTGTTTTTT

v_call: TRBV9
j_call: TRBJ1-5
d_call: -
cdr3_length: 13
clone_size: -
cdr3_aa: CASSVGGGQPQHF
cdr3_nt: TGTGCCAGCAGCGTAGGCGGCGGTCAGCCCCAGCATTTT

v_call: TRBV5-1
j_call: TRBJ2-2
d_call: -
cdr3_length: 13
clone_size: -
cdr3_aa: CASSFEYTGELFF
cdr3_nt: TGCGCCAGCAGCTTTGAATACACCGGGGAGCTGTTTTTT

v_call: TRBV7-9
j_call: TRBJ2-5
d_call: TRBD1
cdr3_length: 13
clone_size: few
cdr3_aa: CASGLDRPSESYF
cdr3_nt: TGTGCCAGCGGGCTGGACAGGCCTTCGGAGTCGTACTTC